This T cell receptor beta chain was sequenced in a study of PD-L1 blockade in urothelial cancer. Study as a whole: The patients first took atezolizumab in about 2014, receiving 1,200 mg intravenously every 3 weeks.

The assay was immunoSEQ multiplex PCR, and TCRdb's table has in-frame clones only and misses some. Of tens of thousands of clones in the sample, approximately 88% were seen once. Time point reported: pretreatment peripheral blood. The patients' disease, urothelial carcinoma, was locally advanced or metastatic. Anywhere from 1 to 8 samples came from each patient, spanning pretreatment and on-treatment. Germline CDR1 reads SNHLY; CDR2 reads FYNNEI. V shed 7 bases, J shed 3 bases, and the junction held 4 bases outside the gene matches. The CDR3 is made up of 14 amino acids. Sample: PBMCs, taken around atezolizumab (anti-PD-L1) treatment. The source of this sequence is a man aged 45-65 years with urothelial cancer. The rearrangement links TRBV2 to TRBJ2-2, with 8 bases fitting TRBD1. CDR3 coding DNA: TGTGCCAGCACGCCAGGGGGCTACACCGGGGAGCTGTTTTTT. Amino acid sequence: CASTPGGYTGELFF.